This note documents a single T cell receptor beta chain sequence. The same CDR3 also results from other DNA sequences found in this sample. The data were taken from a study of shared clonotypes between healthy human individuals. TCRdb's table, derived via immunoSEQ multiplex PCR, lists solely in-frame clones and lacks some. The data show 1,100,000 or so clones, 75% to 85% seen once. Subsets obtained from CD4+ cells comprised CD45RA+ naive and CD45RA-negative memory cells. The CDR3 totals 13 residues. Trimming stripped 3 bases from V and 0 bases from J, with 5 bases between. Germline lookup yields CDR1 SGHAT and CDR2 FQNNGV.

Sequences were obtained from memory CD4+ T cells from PBMCs. Regarding subset: CD45RA-negative fraction. The source is a man in his late teens or twenties in good health. Some clones in this sample may be carry-over from other donors' samples. The genes are TRBV11-2 and TRBJ1-2; D not certain. Here the CDR3 reads CASSLAANYGYTF. The CDR3 DNA reads as TGTGCCAGCAGCTTGGCAGCTAACTATGGCTACACCTTC.